The present TCR beta chain was sequenced within a study of CD8+ T cells in alopecia areata. At the level of the study: Tofacitinib lasted 6 to 18 months, then 6 months off drug. Scalp area affected, as a percentage, set the severity score of treated patients.

Germline V gives CDR1 SQVTM, CDR2 ANQGSEA. V was clipped by 6 bases and J by 0 bases, with 15 bases between them. This CDR3 region has 15 residues. Points from the study as a whole: Scalp clonality, along with expanded CD8+ clones among the top 100, was significantly decreased by tofacitinib.

cDNA prepared by RNA extraction and subsequent reverse transcription served as the template for sequencing. Measured with immunoSEQ multiplex PCR; TCRdb has only the in-frame clones, and not every one. The sample includes around 100,000 clones, approximately 90% of them seen just once. The treatment was: oral pan-JAK inhibitor, 5-10 mg twice daily. Both peripheral blood and punch biopsies of lesional scalp skin were obtained from patients who had alopecia areata. To note about this clone: Its antigen is not identified.

The sequencing here drew on CD8+ T cells sorted from blood, taken at approximately week 34, from a patient treated with tofacitinib. This sequence joins TRBV29-1 and TRBJ2-1; D call uncertain. The sequence came from a human donor with alopecia areata. The CDR3 here is CSVPPGGNSYNEQFF. CDR3 bases: TGCAGCGTACCCCCTGGCGGTAACTCCTACAATGAGCAGTTCTTC.